Listed below are T cell receptor beta chains from one sample, sequenced in a study of shared clonotypes between healthy human individuals. Only in-frame clones appear in the TCRdb table, and some are missing; sequencing was by immunoSEQ multiplex PCR. The sample shows roughly 2,500,000 clones, 93% of them seen only once. Sequencing used naive CD4+ T cells from PBMCs. The origin of the receptors is a man aged 18 to 29 in good health. Some clones in this sample may be carry-over from other donors' samples. Each CDR3 is given with its conserved first and last residue.

J gene: TRBJ1-6
V gene: TRBV7-2
CDR3 protein: CASSLQGFASPLHF

J gene: TRBJ1-1
V gene: TRBV11-2
CDR3 protein: CASSLLRSSGEAFF

J gene: TRBJ1-4
V gene: TRBV19
CDR3 protein: CASSAWGVATNEKLFF

J gene: TRBJ2-1
V gene: TRBV29-1
CDR3 protein: CSVDRLGYQFNEQFF

J gene: TRBJ1-1
V gene: TRBV29-1
CDR3 protein: CSVDGQGSTEAFF

J gene: TRBJ2-7
V gene: TRBV18
CDR3 protein: CASSQGRTYEQYF

J gene: TRBJ2-2
V gene: TRBV30
CDR3 protein: CAWRGTANTGELFF

J gene: TRBJ2-3
V gene: TRBV19
CDR3 protein: CASWDRGRPDTQYF

J gene: TRBJ2-1
V gene: TRBV7-3
CDR3 protein: CASSLTFDLQNEQFF

J gene: TRBJ1-5
V gene: TRBV7-2
CDR3 protein: CASSFQGQPQHF

J gene: TRBJ2-3
V gene: TRBV5-8
CDR3 protein: CASSLDRGRADTQYF

J gene: TRBJ1-3
V gene: TRBV6-1
CDR3 protein: CASSAPEQGAGNTIYF

J gene: TRBJ2-7
V gene: TRBV5-1
CDR3 protein: CASNRESSGGLLYF

J gene: TRBJ1-4
V gene: TRBV5-1
CDR3 protein: CASSLGGAREKLFF

J gene: TRBJ2-3
V gene: TRBV19
CDR3 protein: CASSPLAGQRTDTQYF

J gene: TRBJ2-7
V gene: TRBV5-6
CDR3 protein: CASTPRFLMATTSYEQYF

J gene: TRBJ1-1
V gene: TRBV5-1
CDR3 protein: CASSLDMNTEAFF

J gene: TRBJ1-5
V gene: TRBV7-8
CDR3 protein: CASSLDLGQTTQPQHF

J gene: TRBJ1-4
V gene: TRBV28
CDR3 protein: CASRSGTGIEKLFF

J gene: TRBJ2-2
V gene: TRBV28
CDR3 protein: CASTQGGINTGELFF

J gene: TRBJ2-2
V gene: TRBV7-3
CDR3 protein: CASSLLAGGTGELFF

J gene: TRBJ1-2
V gene: TRBV18
CDR3 protein: CASSQQGTDGYTF

J gene: TRBJ1-1
V gene: TRBV2
CDR3 protein: CASSGLDTEAFF

J gene: TRBJ2-3
V gene: TRBV6-4
CDR3 protein: CASSDSPSGRVTDTQYF

J gene: TRBJ1-4
V gene: TRBV7-2
CDR3 protein: CASSLVTTTNEKLFF

J gene: TRBJ1-1
V gene: TRBV19
CDR3 protein: CASSAGQGGTEAFF

J gene: TRBJ2-4
V gene: TRBV28
CDR3 protein: CASSSYPKNIQYF

J gene: TRBJ1-1
V gene: TRBV19
CDR3 protein: CASSVRQGANTEAFF

J gene: TRBJ2-7
V gene: TRBV9
CDR3 protein: CASSSGDRDILEQYF

J gene: TRBJ2-2
V gene: TRBV5-6
CDR3 protein: CASSRPGLNTGELFF

J gene: TRBJ2-5
V gene: TRBV4-2
CDR3 protein: CASSRPSRASGRVETQYF

J gene: TRBJ1-2
V gene: TRBV28
CDR3 protein: CASKMAYRASRGYTF

J gene: TRBJ2-3
V gene: TRBV4-3
CDR3 protein: CASSQRQGATDTQYF

J gene: TRBJ1-2
V gene: TRBV4-3
CDR3 protein: CASSQGTGGVYGYTF

J gene: TRBJ1-1
V gene: TRBV7-2
CDR3 protein: CASSFTGGSDTEAFF

J gene: TRBJ1-1
V gene: TRBV5-1
CDR3 protein: CASSLASDGEAFF

J gene: TRBJ1-1
V gene: TRBV2
CDR3 protein: CASSEEGPTQAFF

J gene: TRBJ1-2
V gene: TRBV28
CDR3 protein: CASSSYGYTF

J gene: TRBJ2-3
V gene: TRBV28
CDR3 protein: CASSLDGTDTQYF

J gene: TRBJ2-5
V gene: TRBV9
CDR3 protein: CATRGGRRPQETQYF

J gene: TRBJ2-7
V gene: TRBV11-2
CDR3 protein: CASSFTGQRHYEQYF

J gene: TRBJ2-1
V gene: TRBV4-1
CDR3 protein: CASSQAGLIVNEQFF

J gene: TRBJ2-1
V gene: TRBV6-1
CDR3 protein: CASSEVAPLQFF

J gene: TRBJ2-4
V gene: TRBV5-1
CDR3 protein: CASSWGSSRGLAKNIQYF

J gene: TRBJ2-1
V gene: TRBV11-3
CDR3 protein: CASSFSATSGSMYEQFF

J gene: TRBJ1-4
V gene: TRBV7-2
CDR3 protein: CASSPPGAFNEKLFF

J gene: TRBJ2-7
V gene: TRBV5-8
CDR3 protein: CASSFEHGPGQSTYEQYF

J gene: TRBJ2-3
V gene: TRBV5-4
CDR3 protein: CASMLAGGTDTQYF

J gene: TRBJ2-5
V gene: TRBV5-6
CDR3 protein: CASSFFPLDREETQYF

J gene: TRBJ2-7
V gene: TRBV4-1
CDR3 protein: CASSQVWTARDYEQYF

J gene: TRBJ2-5
V gene: TRBV7-2
CDR3 protein: CASSHSSGEGQETQYF

J gene: TRBJ2-1
V gene: TRBV2
CDR3 protein: CATTLLANEQFF

J gene: TRBJ1-2
V gene: TRBV6-5
CDR3 protein: CASSSGRGGDTF